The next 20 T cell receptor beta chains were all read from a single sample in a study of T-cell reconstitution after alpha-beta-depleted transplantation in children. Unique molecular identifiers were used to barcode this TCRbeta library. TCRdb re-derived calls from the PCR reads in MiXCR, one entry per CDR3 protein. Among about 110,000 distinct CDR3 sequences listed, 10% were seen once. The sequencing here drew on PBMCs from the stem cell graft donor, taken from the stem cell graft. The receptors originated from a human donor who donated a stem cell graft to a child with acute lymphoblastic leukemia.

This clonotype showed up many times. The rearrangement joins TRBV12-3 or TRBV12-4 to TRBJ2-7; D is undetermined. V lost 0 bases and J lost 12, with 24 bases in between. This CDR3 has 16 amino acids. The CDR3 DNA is TGTGCCAGCAGTTTAGCGCCAACTTATGGCGGTGTGGTCCTGTACTTC. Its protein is CASSLAPTYGGVVLYF.

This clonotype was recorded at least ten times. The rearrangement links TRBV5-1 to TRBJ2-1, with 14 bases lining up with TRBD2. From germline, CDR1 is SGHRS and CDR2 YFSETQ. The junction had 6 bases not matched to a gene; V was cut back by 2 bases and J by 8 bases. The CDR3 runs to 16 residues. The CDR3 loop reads CASSLGTSGSLDEQFF. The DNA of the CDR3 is TGCGCCAGCAGCTTAGGGACTAGCGGGAGTCTGGATGAGCAGTTCTTC.

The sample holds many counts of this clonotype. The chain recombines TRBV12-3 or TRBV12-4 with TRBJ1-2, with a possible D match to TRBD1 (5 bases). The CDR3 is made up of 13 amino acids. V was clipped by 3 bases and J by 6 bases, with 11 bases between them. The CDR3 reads CASSFSGRDGYTF. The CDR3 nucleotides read TGTGCCAGCAGTTTTTCAGGGAGGGATGGCTACACCTTC.

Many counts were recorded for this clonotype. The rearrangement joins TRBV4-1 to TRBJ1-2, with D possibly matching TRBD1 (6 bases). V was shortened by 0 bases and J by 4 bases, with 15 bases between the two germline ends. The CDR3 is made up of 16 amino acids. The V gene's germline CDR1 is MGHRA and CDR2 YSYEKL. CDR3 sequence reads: CASSQDRGGAGYGYTF. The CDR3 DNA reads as TGCGCCAGCAGCCAAGATAGGGGGGGCGCGGGCTATGGCTACACCTTC.

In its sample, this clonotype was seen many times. CDR3 DNA: TGTGCCAGCAGTTTAGACCCGGGACGGAACAACTATGGCTACACCTTC. Translated, it gives CASSLDPGRNNYGYTF. The V and J genes are TRBV12-3 or TRBV12-4 and TRBJ1-2, with D perhaps matching TRBD1 (5 bases). V was pared by 1 base and J by 2 bases, with 14 bases between. This CDR3 is 16 amino acids long.

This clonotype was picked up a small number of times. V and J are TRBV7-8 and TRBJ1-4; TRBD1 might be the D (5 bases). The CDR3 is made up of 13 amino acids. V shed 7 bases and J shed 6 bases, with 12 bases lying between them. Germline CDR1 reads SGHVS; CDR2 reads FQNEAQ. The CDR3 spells CASTWGGDEKLFF. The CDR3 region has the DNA TGTGCCAGCACCTGGGGGGGAGATGAAAAACTGTTTTTT.

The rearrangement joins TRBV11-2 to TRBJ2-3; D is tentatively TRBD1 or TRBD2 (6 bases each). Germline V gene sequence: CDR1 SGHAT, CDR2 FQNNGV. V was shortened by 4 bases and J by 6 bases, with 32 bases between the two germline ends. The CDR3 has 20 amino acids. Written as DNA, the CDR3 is TGTGCCAGCAGCTCCTTAGGGGGAGGATCCGTGGCCGGCTGGGGGGATACGCAGTATTTT. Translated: CASSSLGGGSVAGWGDTQYF.

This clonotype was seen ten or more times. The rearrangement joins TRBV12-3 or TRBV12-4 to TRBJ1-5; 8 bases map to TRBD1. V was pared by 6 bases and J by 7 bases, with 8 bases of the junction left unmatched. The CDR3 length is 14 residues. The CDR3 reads CASRAQGARQPQHF. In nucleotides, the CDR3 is TGTGCCAGCAGGGCCCAGGGGGCAAGACAGCCCCAGCATTTT.

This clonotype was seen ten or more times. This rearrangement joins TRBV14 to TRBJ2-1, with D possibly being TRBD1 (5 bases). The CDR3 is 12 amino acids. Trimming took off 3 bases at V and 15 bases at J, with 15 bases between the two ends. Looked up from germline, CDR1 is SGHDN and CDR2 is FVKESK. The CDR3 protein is CASSHVTVPWFF. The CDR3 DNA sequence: TGTGCCAGCAGCCACGTGACAGTACCTTGGTTCTTC.

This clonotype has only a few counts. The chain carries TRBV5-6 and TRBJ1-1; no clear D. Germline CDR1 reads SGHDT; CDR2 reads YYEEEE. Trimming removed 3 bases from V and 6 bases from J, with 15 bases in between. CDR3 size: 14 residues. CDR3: CASSWSASGAEAFF. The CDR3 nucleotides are TGTGCCAGCAGCTGGTCCGCGTCAGGCGCTGAAGCTTTCTTT.

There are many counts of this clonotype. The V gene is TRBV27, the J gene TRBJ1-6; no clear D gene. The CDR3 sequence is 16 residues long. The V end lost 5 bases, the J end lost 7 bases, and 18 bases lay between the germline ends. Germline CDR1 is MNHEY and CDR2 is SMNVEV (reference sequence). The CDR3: CASSRTAGNYNSPLHF. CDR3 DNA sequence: TGTGCCAGCAGTCGGACCGCCGGGAATTACAATTCACCCCTCCACTTT.

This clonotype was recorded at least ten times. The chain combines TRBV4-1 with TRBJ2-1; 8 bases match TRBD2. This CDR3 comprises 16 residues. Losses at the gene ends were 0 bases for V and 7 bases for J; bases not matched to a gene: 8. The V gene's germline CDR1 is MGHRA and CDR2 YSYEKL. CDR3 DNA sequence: TGCGCCAGCAGCCAAGAACGGGCGGGAGGAGGGAATGAGCAGTTCTTC. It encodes CASSQERAGGGNEQFF.

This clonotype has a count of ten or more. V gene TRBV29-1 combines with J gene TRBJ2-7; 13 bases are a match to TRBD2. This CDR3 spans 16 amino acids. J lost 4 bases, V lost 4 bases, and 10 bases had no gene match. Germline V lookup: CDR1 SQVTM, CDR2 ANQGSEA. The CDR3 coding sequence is TGCAGCGTTGGTCGCCGGACTAGCGGGAGAGGTTACGAGCAGTACTTC. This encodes CSVGRRTSGRGYEQYF.

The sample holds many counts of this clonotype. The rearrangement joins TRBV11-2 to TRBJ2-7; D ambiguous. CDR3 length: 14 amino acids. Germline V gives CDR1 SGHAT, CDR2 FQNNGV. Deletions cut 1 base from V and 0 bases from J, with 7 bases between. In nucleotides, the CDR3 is TGTGCCAGCAGCTTAGGGCGTAACTCCTACGAGCAGTACTTC. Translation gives CASSLGRNSYEQYF. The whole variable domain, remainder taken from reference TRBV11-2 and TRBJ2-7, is EAGVAQSPRYKIIEKRQSVAFWCNPISGHATLYWYQQILGQGPKLLIQFQNNGVVDDSQLPKDRFSAERLKGVDSTLKIQPAKLEDSAVYLCASSLGRNSYEQYFGPGTRLTVT.

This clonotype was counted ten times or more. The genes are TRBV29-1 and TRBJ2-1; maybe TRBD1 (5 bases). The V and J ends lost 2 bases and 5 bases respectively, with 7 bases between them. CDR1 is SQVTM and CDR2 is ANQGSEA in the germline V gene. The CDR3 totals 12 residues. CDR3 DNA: TGCAGCGTTGAACCGGACAACAATGAGCAGTTCTTC. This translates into CSVEPDNNEQFF.

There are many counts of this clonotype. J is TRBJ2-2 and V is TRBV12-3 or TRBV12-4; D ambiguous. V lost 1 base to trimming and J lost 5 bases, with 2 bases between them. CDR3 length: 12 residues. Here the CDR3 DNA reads TGTGCCAGCAGTTTAGGTACCGGGGAGCTGTTTTTT. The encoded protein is CASSLGTGELFF.

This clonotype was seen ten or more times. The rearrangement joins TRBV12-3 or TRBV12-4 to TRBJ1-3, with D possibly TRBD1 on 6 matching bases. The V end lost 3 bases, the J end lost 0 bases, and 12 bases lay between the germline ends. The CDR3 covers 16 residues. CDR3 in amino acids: CASSFRQDLSGNTIYF. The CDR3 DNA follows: TGTGCCAGCAGTTTCCGACAGGACCTCTCTGGAAACACCATATATTTT.

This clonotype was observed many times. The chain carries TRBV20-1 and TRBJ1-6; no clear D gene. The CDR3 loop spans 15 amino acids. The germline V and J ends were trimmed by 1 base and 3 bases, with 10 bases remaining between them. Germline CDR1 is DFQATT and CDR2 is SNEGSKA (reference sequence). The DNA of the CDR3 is TGCAGTGCTAGAGCTGAGGTTTTCTATAATTCACCCCTCCACTTT. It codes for CSARAEVFYNSPLHF.

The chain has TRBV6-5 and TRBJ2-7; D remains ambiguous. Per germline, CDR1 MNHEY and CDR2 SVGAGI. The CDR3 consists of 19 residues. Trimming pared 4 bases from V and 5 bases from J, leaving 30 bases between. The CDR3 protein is CASSLVRSWPDRFGHEQYF. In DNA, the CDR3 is TGTGCCAGCAGTTTAGTTCGCAGTTGGCCGGATCGGTTTGGACACGAGCAGTACTTC.

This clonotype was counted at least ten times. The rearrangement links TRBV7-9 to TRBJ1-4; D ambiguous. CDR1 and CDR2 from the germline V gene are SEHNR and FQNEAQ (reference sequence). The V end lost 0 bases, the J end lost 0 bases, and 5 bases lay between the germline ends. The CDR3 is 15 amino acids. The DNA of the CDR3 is TGTGCCAGCAGCTTAGCGGCCTCAACTAATGAAAAACTGTTTTTT. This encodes CASSLAASTNEKLFF. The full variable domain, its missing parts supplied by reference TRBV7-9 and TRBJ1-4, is DTGVSQNPRHKITKRGQNVTFRCDPISEHNRLYWYRQTLGQGPEFLTYFQNEAQLEKSRLLSDRFSAERPKGSFSTLEIQRTEQGDSAMYLCASSLAASTNEKLFFGSGTQLSVL.